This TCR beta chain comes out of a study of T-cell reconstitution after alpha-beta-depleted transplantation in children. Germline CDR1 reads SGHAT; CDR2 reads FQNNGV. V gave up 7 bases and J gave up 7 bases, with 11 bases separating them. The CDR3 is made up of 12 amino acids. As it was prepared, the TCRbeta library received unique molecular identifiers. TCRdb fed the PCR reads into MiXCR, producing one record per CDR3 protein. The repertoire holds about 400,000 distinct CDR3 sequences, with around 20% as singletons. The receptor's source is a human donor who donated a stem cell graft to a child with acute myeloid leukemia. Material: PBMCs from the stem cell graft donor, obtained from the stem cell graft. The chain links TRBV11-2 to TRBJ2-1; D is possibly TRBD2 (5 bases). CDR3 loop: CASTGPGNEQFF. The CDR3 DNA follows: TGTGCCAGCACCGGACCGGGGAATGAGCAGTTCTTC.